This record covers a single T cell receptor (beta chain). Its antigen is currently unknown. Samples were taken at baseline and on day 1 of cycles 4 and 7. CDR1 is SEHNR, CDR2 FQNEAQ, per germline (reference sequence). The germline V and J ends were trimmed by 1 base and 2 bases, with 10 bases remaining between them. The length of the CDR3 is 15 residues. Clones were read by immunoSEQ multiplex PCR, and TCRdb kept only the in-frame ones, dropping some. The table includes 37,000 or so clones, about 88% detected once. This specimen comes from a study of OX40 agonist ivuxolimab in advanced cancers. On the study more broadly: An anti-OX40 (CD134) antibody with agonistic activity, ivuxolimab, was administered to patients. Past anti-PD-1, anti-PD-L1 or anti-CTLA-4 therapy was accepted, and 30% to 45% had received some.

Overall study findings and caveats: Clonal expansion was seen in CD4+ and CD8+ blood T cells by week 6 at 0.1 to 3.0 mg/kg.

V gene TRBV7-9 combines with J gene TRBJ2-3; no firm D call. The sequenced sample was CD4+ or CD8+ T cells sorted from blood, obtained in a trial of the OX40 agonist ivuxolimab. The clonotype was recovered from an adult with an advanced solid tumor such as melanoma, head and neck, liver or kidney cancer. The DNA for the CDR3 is TGTGCCAGCAGCTTAGTAGGCAGACCCACAGATACGCAGTATTTT. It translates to CASSLVGRPTDTQYF.